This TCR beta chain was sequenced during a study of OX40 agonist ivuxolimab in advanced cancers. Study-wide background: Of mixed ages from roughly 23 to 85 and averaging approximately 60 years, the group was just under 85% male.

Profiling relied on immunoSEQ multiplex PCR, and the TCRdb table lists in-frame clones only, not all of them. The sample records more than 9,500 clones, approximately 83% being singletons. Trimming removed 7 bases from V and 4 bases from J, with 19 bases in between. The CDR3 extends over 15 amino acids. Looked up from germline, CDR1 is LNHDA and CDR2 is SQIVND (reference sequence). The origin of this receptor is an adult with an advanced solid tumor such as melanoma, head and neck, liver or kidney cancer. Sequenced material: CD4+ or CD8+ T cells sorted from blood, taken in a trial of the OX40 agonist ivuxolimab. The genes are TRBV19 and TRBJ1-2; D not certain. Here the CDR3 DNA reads TGTGCCAGTACCCTCCCCGCGGAGGGATCCTATGGCTACACCTTC. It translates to CASTLPAEGSYGYTF.